Shown below are 3 T cell receptor beta chains from a single sample sequenced in a study of T cells expressing NK-cell markers. Reanalyzing the 5' RACE reads, TCRdb keeps one entry per CDR3 protein, without DNA. This sample's table has 150,000 or so distinct CDR3 sequences. Sequencing used blood T cells: a sorted CD56 or NKG2C T cell subset, CD4+ or CD8+ T cells, or bulk PBMC T cells (not recorded which). The origin of the receptors is a woman aged 45-65 years in good health.

This chain uses TRBV4-2 with TRBJ1-1. The CDR3 has 17 residues. Germline loops: CDR1 LGHNA, CDR2 YNFKEQ. The CDR3 region is CASSQARPGSFNTEAFF.

The chain has TRBV7-3 and TRBJ1-1; absent DNA, TCRdb's TRBD1 call cannot be checked. The CDR3 consists of 12 residues. CDR1 SGHTA and CDR2 FQGTGA come from the germline V gene. This CDR3 is CASSWQGSEAFF.

The V gene is TRBV7-8, the J gene TRBJ1-5; as DNA is missing, the TRBD1 call by TCRdb cannot be tested. This CDR3 region has 14 residues. Germline V gene lookup returns CDR1 SGHVS and CDR2 FQNEAQ. CDR3 loop: CASSDRGSNQPQHF.